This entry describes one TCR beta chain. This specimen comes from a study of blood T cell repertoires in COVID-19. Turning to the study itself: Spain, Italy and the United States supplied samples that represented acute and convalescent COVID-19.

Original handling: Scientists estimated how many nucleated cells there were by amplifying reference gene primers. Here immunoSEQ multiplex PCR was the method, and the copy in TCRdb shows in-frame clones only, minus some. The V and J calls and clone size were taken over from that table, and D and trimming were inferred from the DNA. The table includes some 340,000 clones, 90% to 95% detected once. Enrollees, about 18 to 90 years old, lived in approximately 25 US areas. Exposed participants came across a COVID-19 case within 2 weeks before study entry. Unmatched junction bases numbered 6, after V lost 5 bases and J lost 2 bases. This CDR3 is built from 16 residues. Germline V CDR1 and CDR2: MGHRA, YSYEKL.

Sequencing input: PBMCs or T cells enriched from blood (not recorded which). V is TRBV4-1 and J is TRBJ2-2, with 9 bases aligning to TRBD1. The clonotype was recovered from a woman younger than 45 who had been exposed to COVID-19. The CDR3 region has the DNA TGCGCCAGCAGCAGGACAGGGGCGTTAAACACCGGGGAGCTGTTTTTT. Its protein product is CASSRTGALNTGELFF.